The rows below give T cell receptor beta chains drawn from one sample of a study of blood T cell repertoires in COVID-19. Repertoires were generated with immunoSEQ multiplex PCR, while TCRdb's copy carries only in-frame clones and drops some. The table lists about 110,000 clones, roughly 85% of them singletons. The sample consisted of peripheral blood. The receptors come from a man in his forties or fifties with acute or convalescent COVID-19. CDR3s leave out the opening cysteine and the closing phenylalanine or tryptophan.

j_gene	v_gene	CDR3aa
TRBJ2-1	TRBV15	ATRGDSPVSQEF
TRBJ2-4	TRBV7-8	ASSLDGREDIQY
TRBJ2-5	TRBV28	ASSLLSGRFQETQY
TRBJ2-7	TRBV6-1	ASSEAPREQY
TRBJ1-1	TRBV29-1	SVGQNTEAF
TRBJ2-7	TRBV4-3	ASSQDASGVKQY
TRBJ1-2	TRBV4-1	ASSQVVPRPGLKYGYT
TRBJ1-1	TRBV6-6	ASSYVRGPEAF
TRBJ2-5	TRBV10-1	ASSEPLLAGEETQY
TRBJ2-3	TRBV6-4	ASSDGTDTDTQY
TRBJ1-2	TRBV29-1	SGGGGQGFRGYT
TRBJ1-4	TRBV4-2	ASSQDRRGGNEKLF
TRBJ1-1	TRBV6-2/TRBV6-3	ASGRTGAGTEAF
TRBJ1-2	TRBV6-5	ASSPFSGGNYGYT